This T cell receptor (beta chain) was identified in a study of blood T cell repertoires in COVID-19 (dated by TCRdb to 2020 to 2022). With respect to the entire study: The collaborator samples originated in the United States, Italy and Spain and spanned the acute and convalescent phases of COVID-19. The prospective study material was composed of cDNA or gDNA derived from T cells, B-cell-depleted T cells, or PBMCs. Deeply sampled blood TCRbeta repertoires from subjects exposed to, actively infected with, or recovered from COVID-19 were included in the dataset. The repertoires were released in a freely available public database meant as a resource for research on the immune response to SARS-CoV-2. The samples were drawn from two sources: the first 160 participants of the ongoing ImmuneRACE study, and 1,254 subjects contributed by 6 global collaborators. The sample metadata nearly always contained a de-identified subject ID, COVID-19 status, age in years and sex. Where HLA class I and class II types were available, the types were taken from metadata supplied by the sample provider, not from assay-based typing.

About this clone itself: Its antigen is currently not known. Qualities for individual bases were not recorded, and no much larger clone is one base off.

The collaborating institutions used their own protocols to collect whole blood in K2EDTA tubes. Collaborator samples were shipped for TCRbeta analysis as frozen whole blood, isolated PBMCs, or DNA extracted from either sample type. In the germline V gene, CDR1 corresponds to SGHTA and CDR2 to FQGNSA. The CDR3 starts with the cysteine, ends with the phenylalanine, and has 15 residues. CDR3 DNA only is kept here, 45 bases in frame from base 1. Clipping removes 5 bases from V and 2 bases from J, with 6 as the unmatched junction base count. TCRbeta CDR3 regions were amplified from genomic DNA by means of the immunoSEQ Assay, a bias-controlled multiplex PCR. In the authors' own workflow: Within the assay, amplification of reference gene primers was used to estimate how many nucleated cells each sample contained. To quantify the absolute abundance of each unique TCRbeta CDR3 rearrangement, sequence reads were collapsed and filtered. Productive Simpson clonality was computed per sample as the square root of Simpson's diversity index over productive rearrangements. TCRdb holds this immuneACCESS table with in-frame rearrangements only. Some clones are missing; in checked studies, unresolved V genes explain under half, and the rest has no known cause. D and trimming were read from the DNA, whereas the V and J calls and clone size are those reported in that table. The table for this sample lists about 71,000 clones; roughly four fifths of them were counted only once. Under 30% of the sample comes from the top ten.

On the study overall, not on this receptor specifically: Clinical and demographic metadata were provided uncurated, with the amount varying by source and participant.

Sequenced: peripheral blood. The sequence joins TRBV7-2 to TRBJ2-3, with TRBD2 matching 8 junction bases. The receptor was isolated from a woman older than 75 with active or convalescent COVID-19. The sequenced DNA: TGTGCCAGCAGCCGCGGGGGGACTTCCACAGATACGCAGTATTTT. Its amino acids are CASSRGGTSTDTQYF.